The 30 T cell receptor beta chains given below trace back to one sample, sequenced in a study of T cells in women clearing cervical HPV infection (dated by TCRdb to 2017 to 2018). The library was made by the immunoSEQ multiplex PCR assay. Imported from immuneACCESS, the table was reduced by TCRdb to in-frame sequences with V and J called. These copies leave out some clones; in studies compared against another copy, an unresolved V gene accounts for under half, and the cause of the remainder is not known. The sample table includes 45,000 to 55,000 clones. Approximately 0.98% of the sample is taken by the ten largest. The sequenced material came from blood buffy coat. The origin of the receptors is a woman between 18 and 75 years old with a cervical HPV16 infection that either progressed to CIN3+ or cleared (not recorded which).

On this clone itself: The missing CDR3 end, 3 residues past where the read stops, is filled in from the germline J gene. The V call is TRBV10-3, the J call TRBJ1-1, with TRBD1 as a possible D gene (5 bases). Per germline, CDR1 ENHRY and CDR2 SYGVKD. The CDR3 runs to 17 residues. V gave up 0 bases and J gave up 1 base, with 15 bases separating them. CDR3 region: CAISESKGWGANTEAFF. CDR3 DNA (partial): TGTGCCATCAGTGAGTCAAAAGGGTGGGGCGCGAACACTGAA.

About this clone itself: The CDR3 end is not reached by the read, which stops 3 residues before it; the germline J gene fills it in. The chain links TRBV10-3 to TRBJ2-2, with 9 nucleotides matching TRBD1. Germline V lookup: CDR1 ENHRY, CDR2 SYGVKD. The junction had 8 bases not matched to a gene; V was cut back by 6 bases and J by 6 bases. CDR3 length: 15 residues. CDR3 residues: CAISSGTGRAGELFF. CDR3 bases read: TGTGCCATCAGCTCCGGGACAGGGCGCGCCGGGGAG.

Turning to this clone: The read is 3 residues too short to cover the CDR3 end, so that end is filled in from the germline J gene. The gene calls are TRBV2 and TRBJ2-6, with D perhaps matching TRBD1 (5 bases). The CDR3 length is 14 residues. V lost 9 bases to trimming and J lost 0 bases, with 9 bases between them. In germline, CDR1 is SNHLY, CDR2 FYNNEI. Incomplete CDR3 DNA: TGTGCCAGAGGACACCCCTCTGGGGCCAACGTC. Protein product: CARGHPSGANV. The CDR3 reads in full as CARGHPSGANVLTF.

Of note for this clone: The CDR3 is cut off 3 residues early in the read; its end comes from the germline J gene. This chain connects TRBV19 to TRBJ2-7; D may be TRBD1 (6 bases). CDR3 length: 13 residues. Germline CDR1 reads LNHDA; CDR2 reads SQIVND (reference sequence). Trimming stripped 4 bases from V and 6 bases from J, with 13 bases between. The CDR3 loop reads CASSSSTGLEQYF. Partial CDR3 DNA: TGTGCCAGTAGTAGCTCGACAGGTCTCGAG.

Points on this clone: The read terminates 3 residues before the CDR3 end, so the remaining end is supplied by the germline J gene. This chain links TRBV5-1 with TRBJ2-1; 8 bases are a match to TRBD1. Germline V gives CDR1 SGHRS, CDR2 YFSETQ. The V and J ends lost 5 bases and 3 bases, in that order; junction bases with no gene match: 4. The CDR3 has 14 amino acids. The CDR3 loop reads CASSPGTGYNEQFF. CDR3 bases read: TGCGCCAGCAGTCCCGGGACAGGCTACAATGAG.

A note on this clone: The CDR3 is cut off 3 residues early in the read; its end comes from the germline J gene. The chain carries TRBV11-2 and TRBJ2-1, with 11 bases that match TRBD1. In germline, CDR1 is SGHAT, CDR2 FQNNGV. The CDR3 covers 14 residues. The ends lost 3 bases at V and 9 bases at J; junction bases unmatched: 4. Partial CDR3 DNA: TGTGCCAGCAGCTTCCCCGGGACAGGGGGTGAG. Translation gives CASSFPGTGGE. In full, the CDR3 reads CASSFPGTGGEQFF.

A word on this clone: The CDR3 end falls 3 residues outside the read, so it is completed with the germline J gene. V gene TRBV7-9 combines with J gene TRBJ1-6; TRBD1 is a possible D gene (5 bases). This CDR3 region has 14 residues. The V end was cut by 5 bases, the J end by 10 bases, with 15 bases between. CDR1 and CDR2 from the germline V gene are SEHNR and FQNEAQ (reference sequence). Partial CDR3 DNA: TGTGCCAGCAGCGCCGCCAGGGAGGCCTCACCC. Amino acids: CASSAAREASP. The CDR3 in full is CASSAAREASPLHF.

As for this clone: The CDR3 is cut off 3 residues early in the read; its end comes from the germline J gene. This chain connects TRBV29-1 to TRBJ1-4; D gene uncertain. V lost 4 bases and J 8 bases, leaving 8 bases between the germline ends. This CDR3 region has 11 residues. CDR1 and CDR2 from the germline V gene are SQVTM and ANQGSEA. Here the CDR3 reads CSVGEAEKLFF. The sequenced part of the CDR3 DNA is TGCAGCGTTGGTGAAGCCGAAAAA.

Notes on this clone: The read ends 3 residues early relative to the CDR3; the germline J gene fills the gap. J is TRBJ1-1 and V is TRBV16; no reliable D call. The CDR3 is 12 amino acids. The V and J ends lost 2 bases and 4 bases respectively, with 5 bases between them. Per germline, CDR1 KGHSY and CDR2 FQNENV. CDR3 region: CASSQTGTEAFF. The covered CDR3 bases are TGTGCCAGCAGCCAAACGGGCACTGAA.

Remarks on this clone: The CDR3 end falls 3 residues outside the read, so it is completed with the germline J gene. The chain combines TRBV2 with TRBJ1-1, with TRBD1 as a possible D gene (6 bases). The CDR3 is 13 residues long. Germline V gene sequence: CDR1 SNHLY, CDR2 FYNNEI. Trimming cost V 3 bases and J 7 bases, with 12 bases left between them. The CDR3 sequence: CASSEQGRGEAFF. The DNA read from the CDR3 is TGTGCCAGCAGTGAGCAGGGGCGAGGTGAA. Drawing the rest from reference TRBV2 and TRBJ1-1, the complete variable domain is EPEVTQTPSHQVTQMGQEVILRCVPISNHLYFYWYRQILGQKVEFLVSFYNNEISEKSEIFDDQFSVERPDGSNFTLKIRSTKLEDSAMYFCASSEQGRGEAFFGQGTRLTVV.

About this clone: The read finishes 3 residues shy of the CDR3 end, and the germline J gene is used to complete it. This chain joins TRBV7-2 and TRBJ1-1, with 7 bases identical to TRBD1. The CDR3 sequence is 13 residues long. Germline CDR1 is SGHTA and CDR2 is FQGNSA. CDR3 DNA (partial): TGTGCCAGCAGCTTAAGGGGGCGAGACAGA. This gives the protein CASSLRGRDR. Given in full, the CDR3 is CASSLRGRDRAFF.

As regards this clone: Sequencing ends 3 residues short of the CDR3 end; the germline J gene provides the rest. The V and J genes are TRBV5-1 and TRBJ2-3; TRBD2 matches at 7 bases. Germline V gene lookup returns CDR1 SGHRS and CDR2 YFSETQ. This CDR3 has 16 residues. CDR3 bases read: TGCGCCAGCAGCTTGGCGGCTAGCGGTCATCAAGAGACG. Protein product: CASSLAASGHQET. The CDR3 reads in full as CASSLAASGHQETQYF.

For this clone: The CDR3 end lies 3 residues beyond the end of the read and is filled in from the germline J gene. This rearrangement joins TRBV6-1 to TRBJ2-3, with TRBD1 identical over 11 bases. V was clipped by 1 base and J by 4 bases; unmatched bases: 1. The CDR3 extends over 15 amino acids. Germline V gene lookup returns CDR1 MNHNS and CDR2 SASEGT. The CDR3 DNA, read in part, is TGTGCCAGCAGTGAAGGGACAGGGGGCGCAGATACG. It is translated as CASSEGTGGADT. The CDR3 reads in full as CASSEGTGGADTQYF.

A word on this clone: The CDR3 end is not reached by the read, which stops 3 residues before it; the germline J gene fills it in. This rearrangement joins TRBV7-3 to TRBJ1-2; unclear D gene. Germline V gene sequence: CDR1 SGHTA, CDR2 FQGTGA. This CDR3 region has 13 residues. Trimming removed 5 bases at V and 4 bases at J, with 11 bases between. This CDR3 is CASSPRTTYGYTF. The DNA read from the CDR3 is TGTGCCAGCAGCCCTAGGACTACCTATGGC.

Concerning this clone: The read is 3 residues too short to cover the CDR3 end, so that end is filled in from the germline J gene. This chain uses TRBV20-1 with TRBJ2-3; TRBD1 is a possible D gene (6 bases). The germline gives CDR1 DFQATT, CDR2 SNEGSKA (reference sequence). CDR3 size: 14 residues. With 5 bases removed from V and 4 bases from J, the gap between germline ends came to 16 bases. The DNA read from the CDR3 is TGCAGTGCTCCCGACCCCAGGGGACCAGATACG. It yields the protein CSAPDPRGPDT. The complete CDR3 protein is CSAPDPRGPDTQYF.

Comments on this clone: The read ends 3 residues shy of where the CDR3 ends; the end is completed using the germline J gene. The V call is TRBV5-4, the J call TRBJ1-5; D not certain. Trimming removed 2 bases from V and 2 bases from J, with 8 bases in between. Germline CDR1 reads SGHNT; CDR2 reads YYREEE (reference sequence). CDR3 length: 14 residues. CDR3: CASSFGPGNQPQHF. The sequenced part of the CDR3 DNA is TGTGCCAGCAGCTTTGGGCCCGGCAATCAGCCC.

Regarding this clone: The sequence runs out 3 residues before the end of the CDR3; the remainder is reconstructed from the germline J gene. The chain is built from TRBV5-1 and TRBJ2-7, with TRBD2 matching over 9 bases. The germline V gene encodes CDR1 SGHRS and CDR2 YFSETQ. J gave up 4 bases and V 4 bases, and 3 bases lay outside the gene matches. The CDR3 is 13 residues long. The sequenced part of the CDR3 DNA is TGCGCCAGCAGCAGGCGGGGGGGGTACGAG. This sequence encodes CASSRRGGYE. The entire CDR3 protein reads CASSRRGGYEQYF.

Notes on this clone: The junction departs from the called germline gene at one end, perhaps through a read error. Sequencing ends 3 residues short of the CDR3 end; the germline J gene provides the rest. The rearrangement links TRBV5-4 to TRBJ2-3; tentatively, D is TRBD1 (6 bases). The CDR3 has 14 residues. Looked up from germline, CDR1 is SGHNT and CDR2 is YYREEE (reference sequence). The sequenced CDR3 bases are TGTGCCAGCAGCAAACAGGGTCGCCCAGAGACG. This encodes CASSKQGRPET. The full CDR3 protein reads CASSKQGRPETQYF.

As for this clone: The read terminates 3 residues before the CDR3 end, so the remaining end is supplied by the germline J gene. The J gene is TRBJ1-2, the V gene TRBV19; D call uncertain. The CDR3 has 15 residues. Germline V CDR1 and CDR2: LNHDA, SQIVND (reference sequence). CDR3 bases read: TGTGCCAGTAGTATTGCTAGCGGGGTGCCAGATACC. It specifies CASSIASGVPDT. The entire CDR3 reads CASSIASGVPDTYTF.

Concerning this clone: The read comes to an end 3 residues before the CDR3 does, leaving the germline J gene to fill in the end. The chain is built from TRBV20-1 and TRBJ1-5, with 7 nucleotides matching TRBD1. Trimming took 5 bases from V and 7 from J; bases not matched to a gene: 11. The CDR3 has 14 residues. Germline V lookup: CDR1 DFQATT, CDR2 SNEGSKA (reference sequence). The CDR3 protein is CSARPQGGGQPQHF. The sequenced part of the CDR3 DNA is TGCAGTGCTCGCCCCCAGGGGGGCGGACAGCCC.

Turning to this clone: Read data end 3 residues before the CDR3 end; the end is taken from the germline J gene. The chain carries TRBV2 and TRBJ2-7; TRBD1 might be the D (6 bases). V lost 10 bases, J lost 0 bases, and 13 bases lay in between. The germline gives CDR1 SNHLY, CDR2 FYNNEI. The CDR3 totals 13 residues. The part of the CDR3 DNA that was read is TGTGCCACCCTCGGACAGATCTCCTACGAG. It encodes CATLGQISYE. The entire CDR3 sequence reads CATLGQISYEQYF.

As to this clone: The CDR3 goes on 3 residues after the read ends, and that part is filled in from the germline J gene. The chain employs TRBV7-3 and TRBJ1-2; possible D gene TRBD1, 6 bases. This CDR3 is built from 14 residues. Germline V lookup: CDR1 SGHTA, CDR2 FQGTGA. CDR3 in amino acids: CASSLKGQYNDYTF. The DNA read from the CDR3 is TGTGCCAGCAGCTTAAAAGGACAGTACAATGAC. Supplemented by reference TRBV7-3 and TRBJ1-2, the full variable domain reads GAGVSQTPSNKVTEKGKYVELRCDPISGHTALYWYRQSLGQGPEFLIYFQGTGAADDSGLPNDRFFAVRPEGSVSTLKIQRTERGDSAVYLCASSLKGQYNDYTFGSGTRLTVV.

Turning to this clone: The sequence runs out 3 residues before the end of the CDR3; the remainder is reconstructed from the germline J gene. The chain employs TRBV29-1 and TRBJ2-1; the D gene is possibly TRBD1 (5 bases). Deletions cut 3 bases from V and 8 bases from J, with 14 bases between. Germline V gives CDR1 SQVTM, CDR2 ANQGSEA. The CDR3 extends over 13 amino acids. CDR3 in amino acids: CSVEGRKGHEQFF. Partial CDR3 DNA: TGCAGCGTTGAGGGGCGGAAAGGCCATGAG.

Comments on this clone: The read terminates 3 residues ahead of where the CDR3 ends, so the germline J gene completes it. The genes are TRBV14 and TRBJ1-2; 7 bases align to TRBD1. Germline V CDR1 and CDR2: SGHDN, FVKESK. The V gene end was trimmed by 3 bases and the J gene end by 4 bases; junction bases not matched to a gene: 5. The CDR3 covers 14 residues. The CDR3: CASSQGQYSYGYTF. CDR3 bases read: TGTGCCAGCAGCCAGGGACAGTACTCCTATGGC.

A remark on this clone: The observed sequence ends 3 residues before the CDR3 terminus, with the missing tail filled in from the germline J gene. The V call is TRBV20-1, the J call TRBJ2-3, with D possibly matching TRBD1 (6 bases). The CDR3 contains 13 residues. CDR1 and CDR2 from the germline V gene are DFQATT and SNEGSKA (reference sequence). The covered CDR3 bases are TGCAGTGCTAACAGGGATGGCAATCAGCCG. It yields the protein CSANRDGNQP. The full CDR3 protein is CSANRDGNQPQYF.

Concerning this clone itself: The sequenced fragment ends 3 residues before the CDR3 boundary, so the rest is inferred from the germline J gene. This chain links TRBV2 with TRBJ1-4; 8 bases are a match to TRBD1. In germline, CDR1 is SNHLY, CDR2 FYNNEI. The CDR3 spans 14 residues. The DNA read from the CDR3 is TGTGCCAGCAGCGAGACAGGGGCCACAGGGGAA. Translation gives CASSETGATGE. The entire CDR3 reads CASSETGATGELFF.

As for this clone: The read ends 3 residues shy of where the CDR3 ends; the end is completed using the germline J gene. V usage is TRBV27 and J usage is TRBJ2-3; 7 bases align to TRBD1. Trimming at V came to 0 bases and at J to 6 bases, leaving 3 bases not matched to a gene. Germline loops: CDR1 MNHEY, CDR2 SMNVEV (reference sequence). This CDR3 contains 14 residues. The CDR3 bases that were read are TGTGCCAGCAGTTTATCGGAGACAGGGGATACG. Its translation: CASSLSETGDT. The complete CDR3 sequence is CASSLSETGDTQYF.

Regarding this clone: The missing CDR3 end, 3 residues past where the read stops, is filled in from the germline J gene. The chain is built from TRBV19 and TRBJ2-6; TRBD1 is a possible D gene (6 bases). The CDR3 runs to 19 residues. CDR1 LNHDA and CDR2 SQIVND come from the germline V gene (reference sequence). V lost 5 bases and J lost 0, with 20 bases in between. This chain's CDR3 is CASSFPSTGVLSGANVLTF. The CDR3 DNA, read in part, is TGTGCCAGTAGTTTCCCATCGACAGGAGTCCTCTCTGGGGCCAACGTC.

In terms of frequency, this clone is medium-sized (0.01 to 0.1%). Read sequence stops 3 residues before the CDR3 end, and the germline J gene provides the missing end. The chain is built from TRBV10-3 and TRBJ2-7; 10 bases are a match to TRBD1. Trimming at V came to 7 bases and at J to 3 bases, leaving 6 bases not matched to a gene. Germline lookup yields CDR1 ENHRY and CDR2 SYGVKD. The CDR3 is 14 amino acids. The part of the CDR3 DNA that was read is TGTGCCATCACCCCGGGACAGGGGTACTACGAG. This translates into CAITPGQGYYE. The full CDR3 sequence reads CAITPGQGYYEQYF.

The sequenced CDR3 bases are TGTGCCAGCAGCCCGTTAGCGGGGGGCACAGATACG. This gives the protein CASSPLAGGTDT. The whole CDR3 sequence is CASSPLAGGTDTQYF. This chain connects TRBV11-2 to TRBJ2-3; 9 bases are shared with TRBD2. The read ends 3 residues shy of where the CDR3 ends; the end is completed using the germline J gene. This CDR3 has 15 residues. Per the germline V gene, CDR1 is SGHAT and CDR2 is FQNNGV. V shed 5 bases, J shed 1 base, and the junction held 4 bases outside the gene matches.